Listed here are 5 T cell receptor beta chains from one sample, sequenced in a study of shared clonotypes between healthy human individuals. Measured with immunoSEQ multiplex PCR; TCRdb has only the in-frame clones, and not every one. The sample yields roughly 2.5 million clones, roughly nine tenths seen once. Material for sequencing was naive CD4+ T cells sorted from blood. As for subset: CD45RA+ positively selected. The source is a man in his late teens or twenties in good health.

A word on this clone: This specimen includes other DNA sequences encoding the same CDR3. V gene TRBV6-6 combines with J gene TRBJ2-7; no definite D call. V was pared by 2 bases and J by 4 bases, with 6 bases between. Per germline, CDR1 MNHNY and CDR2 SVGAGI (reference sequence). This CDR3 is 12 amino acids long. CDR3 nucleotide sequence: TGTGCCAGCAGTTACGCGAGTTACGAGCAGTACTTC. Its translation: CASSYASYEQYF.

V is TRBV25-1 and J is TRBJ2-2; the D is unclear. The CDR3 runs to 14 residues. In germline, CDR1 is MGHDK, CDR2 SYGVNS. Trimming removed 6 bases from V and 4 bases from J, with 12 bases in between. The CDR3 DNA reads TGTGCCAGCAGGTCAGGATCGGCCACCGGGGAGCTGTTTTTT. Its translation is CASRSGSATGELFF. Full variable domain (outside the CDR3, taken from reference TRBV25-1 and TRBJ2-2): EADIYQTPRYLVIGTGKKITLECSQTMGHDKMYWYQQDPGMELHLIHYSYGVNSTEKGDLSSESTVSRIRTEHFPLTLESARPSHTSQYLCASRSGSATGELFFGEGSRLTVL.

The V gene is TRBV6-6, the J gene TRBJ2-7; 8 nucleotides line up with TRBD1. V lost 6 bases, J lost 4 bases, and 8 bases stayed unmatched. There are 14 residues in the CDR3. CDR1 and CDR2 from the germline V gene are MNHNY and SVGAGI (reference sequence). DNA for the CDR3: TGTGCCAGCAGCCGTGGACAGGGCGGATACGAGCAGTACTTC. Its protein is CASSRGQGGYEQYF.

The chain carries TRBV11-2 and TRBJ2-7, with 9 bases matching TRBD2. The length of the CDR3 is 14 residues. Losses at the gene ends were 10 bases for V and 7 bases for J; bases not matched to a gene: 14. The germline V gene encodes CDR1 SGHAT and CDR2 FQNNGV. The CDR3 loop reads CATATISGRMEQYF. CDR3 in DNA: TGTGCCACCGCGACCATTAGCGGGAGAATGGAGCAGTACTTC.

In the case of this clone: This sample includes further DNA sequences coding for the same CDR3. The genes are TRBV6-5 and TRBJ2-1, with D unresolved. This CDR3 region has 11 residues. The germline gives CDR1 MNHEY, CDR2 SVGAGI. V lost 6 bases and J 6 bases, leaving 6 bases between the germline ends. CDR3 residues: CASRRGNEQFF. The CDR3 DNA is TGTGCCAGCAGACGTGGCAATGAGCAGTTCTTC.